This T cell receptor beta chain came from a study of OX40 agonist ivuxolimab in advanced cancers. Turning to the study itself: Patients took ivuxolimab, an agonistic anti-OX40 (CD134) antibody.

V lost 6 bases to trimming and J lost 4 bases, with 13 bases between them. Germline V gene sequence: CDR1 SEHNR, CDR2 FQNEAQ (reference sequence). This CDR3 comprises 14 residues. Concerning this clone: Its antigen is still unknown.

The table came from immunoSEQ multiplex PCR; TCRdb's copy has only in-frame clones and leaves some out. The sample consists of tens of thousands of clones, 90% of them appearing once. Study results and caveats: At doses 0.1 to 3.0 mg/kg, CD4+ and CD8+ clones expanded.

The V and J genes are TRBV7-9 and TRBJ2-1; the D call may be TRBD1 or TRBD2 (5 bases each). Here the sequenced sample was CD4+ or CD8+ T cells sorted from blood, taken in a trial of the OX40 agonist ivuxolimab. The clonotype comes from an adult with an advanced solid tumor such as melanoma, head and neck, liver or kidney cancer. The CDR3 loop is CASSTGTNYNEQFF. The CDR3 nucleotides read TGTGCCAGCAGTACCGGGACCAATTACAATGAGCAGTTCTTC.